This TCR beta chain came from a study of CD8 T cells in Susac syndrome. cDNA came from around 0.54 to 1 ug RNA primed by random hexamers. TCRdb fed the immunoSEQ multiplex PCR reads into MiXCR, producing one record per CDR3 protein. This table holds over 200,000 distinct CDR3 sequences, over 90% found once. TCR beta from blood CD8+ and CD4+ T cells was sequenced. The sequence was collected from a human donor with multiple sclerosis. The specimen was CD4+ T cells from PBMCs.

This chain's CDR3 is CATSDSSGQETQYF. In DNA, the CDR3 is TGTGCCACCAGTGATTCTAGCGGGCAAGAGACCCAGTACTTC. This rearrangement joins TRBV24-1 to TRBJ2-5; 8 bases line up with TRBD2. CDR3 length: 14 residues. J was trimmed by 2 bases and V by 2 bases; bases with no gene match: 0. Germline V lookup: CDR1 KGHDR, CDR2 SFDVKD.